This T cell receptor beta chain appears in the sequencing data of a study of blood T cell repertoires in COVID-19. Across the study: Samples came from the United States, Italy and Spain, spanning acute and convalescent COVID-19. PBMCs, B-cell-depleted T cells, or T cells provided the cDNA or gDNA that made up the material.

The repertoire was sequenced with immunoSEQ multiplex PCR; TCRdb's copy has only in-frame clones and lacks some. The data show around 100,000 clones, with roughly 90% seen just once and 6.2% held by the top ten. Germline V gives CDR1 MNHEY, CDR2 SVGAGI. CDR3 length: 15 amino acids. V gave up 2 bases and J gave up 5 bases, with 13 bases separating them. The receptor's source is a human donor in a cohort sampled during active COVID-19. The sequencing sample was made of peripheral blood. This rearrangement joins TRBV6-5 to TRBJ2-1; a possible D gene is TRBD2 (7 bases). The CDR3 coding sequence is TGTGCCAGCAGTTACCAAGGGGGGGGTAACAATGAGCAGTTCTTC. Translating gives CASSYQGGGNNEQFF.